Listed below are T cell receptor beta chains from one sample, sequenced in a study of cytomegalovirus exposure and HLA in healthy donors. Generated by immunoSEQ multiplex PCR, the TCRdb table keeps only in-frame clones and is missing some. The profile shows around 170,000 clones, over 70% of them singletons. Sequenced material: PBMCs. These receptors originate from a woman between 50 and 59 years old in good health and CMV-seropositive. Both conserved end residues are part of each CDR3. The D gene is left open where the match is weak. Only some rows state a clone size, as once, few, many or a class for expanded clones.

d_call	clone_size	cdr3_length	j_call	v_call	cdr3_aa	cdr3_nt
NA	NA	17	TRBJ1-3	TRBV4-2	CASSQGQTGSTGNTIYF	TGTGCCAGCAGCCAAGGGCAAACAGGGAGTACTGGAAACACCATATATTTT
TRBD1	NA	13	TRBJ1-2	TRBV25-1	CARGRDSGRGYTF	TGTGCCAGGGGCCGGGACAGCGGAAGGGGCTACACCTTC
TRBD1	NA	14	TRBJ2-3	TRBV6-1	CASRPGGAWDTQYF	TGTGCCAGCAGGCCAGGGGGCGCATGGGATACGCAGTATTTT
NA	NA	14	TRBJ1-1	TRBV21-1	CASNKQGWNTEAFF	TGTGCCAGCAACAAACAGGGCTGGAACACTGAAGCTTTCTTT
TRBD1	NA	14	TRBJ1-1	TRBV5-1	CASSLQGTFNEAFF	TGCGCCAGCAGCTTACAGGGGACCTTCAATGAAGCTTTCTTT
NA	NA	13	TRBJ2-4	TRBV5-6	CASSLGQKNIQYF	TGTGCCAGCAGCTTGGGGCAGAAAAACATTCAGTACTTC
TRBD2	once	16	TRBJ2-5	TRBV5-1	CASSSDSGGGQETQYF	TGCGCCAGCAGCTCGGACAGCGGGGGCGGCCAAGAGACCCAGTACTTC
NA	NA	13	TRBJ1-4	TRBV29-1	CSVRRSGDEKLFF	TGCAGCGTTCGCAGGTCGGGGGACGAAAAACTGTTTTTT
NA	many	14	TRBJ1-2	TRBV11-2	CASSSIGGGYGYTF	TGTGCCAGCAGCTCAATAGGTGGGGGGTATGGCTACACCTTC
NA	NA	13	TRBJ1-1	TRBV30	CAWTRGPNTEAFF	TGTGCCTGGACGCGGGGCCCGAACACTGAAGCTTTCTTT
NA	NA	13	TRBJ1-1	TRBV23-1	CASSPLFWREAFF	TGCGCCAGCAGTCCTCTTTTCTGGCGGGAAGCTTTCTTT
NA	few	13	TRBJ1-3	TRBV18	CASSRTTGNTIYF	TGTGCCAGCTCGCGGACTACCGGAAACACCATATATTTT
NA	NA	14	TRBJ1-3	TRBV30	CAWSNAGSGNTIYF	TGTGCCTGGAGTAATGCAGGGTCTGGAAACACCATATATTTT
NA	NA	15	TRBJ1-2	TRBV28	CASSPPQGGKDGYTF	TGTGCCAGCAGTCCCCCCCAGGGAGGGAAGGATGGCTACACCTTC
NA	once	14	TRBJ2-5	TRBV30	CAWRNADSRETQYF	TGTGCCTGGAGGAACGCAGACAGCAGGGAGACCCAGTACTTC
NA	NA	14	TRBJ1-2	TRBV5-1	CASSTTTGNYGYTF	TGCGCCAGCAGTACTACGACGGGAAACTATGGCTACACCTTC
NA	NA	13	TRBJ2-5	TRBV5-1	CASTLEGQETQYF	TGCGCCAGCACCCTGGAGGGACAAGAGACCCAGTACTTC
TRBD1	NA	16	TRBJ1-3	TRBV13	CASSPWTGHSGNTIYF	TGTGCCAGCAGCCCCTGGACAGGCCACTCTGGAAACACCATATATTTT
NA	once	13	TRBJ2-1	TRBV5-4	CASSPGSAVEQFF	TGTGCCAGCAGTCCTGGGAGCGCTGTTGAGCAGTTCTTC
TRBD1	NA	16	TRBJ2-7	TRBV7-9	CASSLATGQGYYEQYF	TGTGCCAGCAGCTTAGCCACGGGACAGGGGTACTACGAGCAGTACTTC
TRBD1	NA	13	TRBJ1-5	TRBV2	CASTTGVPQPQHF	TGTGCCAGCACAACAGGGGTCCCCCAGCCCCAGCATTTT
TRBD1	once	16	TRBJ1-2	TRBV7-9	CSSSLVSGGTNYGYTF	TGTTCCAGCAGCTTAGTGTCAGGGGGGACTAACTATGGCTACACCTTC
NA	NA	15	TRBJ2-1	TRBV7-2	CASSLGGGSRTRGFF	TGTGCCAGCAGCTTAGGAGGGGGTTCCAGGACCCGAGGGTTCTTC
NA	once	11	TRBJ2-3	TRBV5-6	CASSLEDTQYF	TGTGCCAGCAGCCTAGAGGATACGCAGTATTTT
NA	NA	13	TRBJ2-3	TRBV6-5	CASSTVDSRSQYF	TGTGCCAGCAGCACCGTCGACAGCAGATCGCAGTATTTT
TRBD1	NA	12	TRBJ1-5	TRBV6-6	CASRQGNQPQHF	TGTGCCAGCAGACAGGGGAATCAGCCCCAGCATTTT
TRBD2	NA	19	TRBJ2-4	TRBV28	CASSSPGATSGSLQNIQYF	TGTGCCAGCAGTTCACCAGGGGCTACTAGCGGGAGTCTACAAAACATTCAGTACTTC
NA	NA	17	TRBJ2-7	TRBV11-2	CASSLVGVGHRSYEQYF	TGTGCCAGCAGCTTAGTCGGCGTGGGGCACCGGAGCTACGAGCAGTACTTC
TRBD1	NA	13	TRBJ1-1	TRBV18	CASSPDRDTEAFF	TGTGCCAGCTCACCCGACAGGGACACTGAAGCTTTCTTT
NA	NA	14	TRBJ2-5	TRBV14	CASSGRQVQETQYF	TGTGCCAGCAGCGGCCGACAGGTTCAAGAGACCCAGTACTTC
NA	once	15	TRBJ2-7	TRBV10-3	CAISESTVRVYEQYF	TGTGCCATCAGTGAGTCGACAGTAAGAGTCTACGAGCAGTACTTC
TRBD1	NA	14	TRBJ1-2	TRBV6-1	CASSEGQGNYGYTF	TGTGCCAGCAGTGAAGGACAGGGGAACTATGGCTACACCTTC
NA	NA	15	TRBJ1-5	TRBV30	CAWSGPGDGQQPQHF	TGTGCCTGGAGTGGCCCGGGGGACGGTCAGCAGCCCCAGCATTTT
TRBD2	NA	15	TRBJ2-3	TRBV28	CASSHLAGGPNTQYF	TGTGCCAGCAGTCATCTAGCGGGAGGGCCAAATACGCAGTATTTT
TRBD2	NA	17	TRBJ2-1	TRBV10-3	CAISGPPAGGPGNEQFF	TGTGCCATCAGTGGACCACCGGCGGGGGGGCCGGGGAATGAGCAGTTCTTC
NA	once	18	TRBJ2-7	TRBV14	CASSQDENIGGAMSEQYF	TGTGCCAGCAGCCAAGATGAGAATATCGGGGGAGCCATGTCCGAGCAGTACTTC
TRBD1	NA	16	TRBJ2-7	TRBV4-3	CASSAGTGGAIHEQYF	TGCGCCAGCAGCGCCGGGACAGGGGGGGCAATCCACGAGCAGTACTTC
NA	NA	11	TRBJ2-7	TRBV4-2	CASSLDPKQYF	TGTGCCAGCAGCTTAGATCCGAAGCAGTACTTC
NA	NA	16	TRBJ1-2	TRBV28	CASSPQDRSTNYGYTF	TGTGCCAGCAGTCCCCAGGACAGATCAACTAACTATGGCTACACCTTC
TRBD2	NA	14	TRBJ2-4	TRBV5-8	CASSLRLAKNSQYF	TGTGCCAGCAGCTTAAGACTAGCCAAAAACAGTCAGTACTTC
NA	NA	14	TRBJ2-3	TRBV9	CASSGAEGTDTQYF	TGTGCCAGCAGCGGAGCGGAGGGCACAGATACGCAGTATTTT
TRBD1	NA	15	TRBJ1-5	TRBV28	CASSLPIGQGSTQHF	TGTGCCAGCAGTTTACCAATCGGACAGGGAAGTACCCAGCATTTT
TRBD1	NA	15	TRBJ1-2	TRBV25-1	CASSDSDRADYGYTF	TGTGCCAGCAGTGATTCGGACAGGGCTGACTATGGCTACACCTTC
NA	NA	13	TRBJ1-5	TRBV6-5	CASSYTFNQPQHF	TGTGCCAGCAGTTACACTTTTAATCAGCCCCAGCATTTT
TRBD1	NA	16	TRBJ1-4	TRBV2	CASSEAGQGLDEKLFF	TGTGCCAGCAGTGAAGCCGGACAGGGTTTGGATGAAAAACTGTTTTTT
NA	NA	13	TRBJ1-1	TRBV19	CASSISRNTEAFF	TGTGCCAGTAGTATAAGCCGCAACACTGAAGCTTTCTTT
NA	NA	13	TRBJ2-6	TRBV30	CASGVSGANGLTF	TGTGCTTCGGGGGTATCTGGGGCCAACGGCCTGACTTTC
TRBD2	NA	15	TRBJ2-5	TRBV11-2	CASSAGTSGQETQYF	TGTGCCAGCAGCGCCGGGACTAGCGGTCAAGAGACCCAGTACTTC
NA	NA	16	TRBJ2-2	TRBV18	CASSPTQARNTGELFF	TGTGCCAGCTCACCAACCCAGGCACGGAACACCGGGGAGCTGTTTTTT
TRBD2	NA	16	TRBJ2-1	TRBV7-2	CASSSSGGSSYNEQFF	TGTGCCAGCAGCTCCAGCGGGGGGAGCTCCTACAATGAGCAGTTCTTC
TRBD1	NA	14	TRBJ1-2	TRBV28	CASSPSDRGYGYTF	TGTGCCAGCAGCCCTTCGGACAGGGGCTATGGCTACACCTTC
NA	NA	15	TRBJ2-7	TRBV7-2	CASSLDAGHSYEQYF	TGTGCCAGCAGCTTAGACGCAGGGCATTCCTACGAGCAGTACTTC
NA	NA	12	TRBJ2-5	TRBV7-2	CASSPGPETQYF	TGTGCCAGCAGTCCAGGGCCAGAGACCCAGTACTTC
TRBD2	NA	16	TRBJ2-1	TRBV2	CASSEVAGGPGIAQFF	TGTGCCAGCAGTGAAGTGGCGGGAGGGCCGGGGATTGCGCAGTTCTTC
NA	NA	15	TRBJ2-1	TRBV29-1	CSVGGKAPRWNEQFF	TGCAGCGTTGGCGGCAAGGCCCCCCGGTGGAATGAGCAGTTCTTC
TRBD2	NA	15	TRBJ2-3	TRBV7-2	CASSPRTSGTDTQYF	TGTGCCAGCAGCCCAAGGACTAGCGGCACAGATACGCAGTATTTT
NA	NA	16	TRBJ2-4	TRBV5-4	CASSQGTDKAKNIQYF	TGTGCCAGCAGCCAGGGTACAGATAAAGCCAAAAACATTCAGTACTTC
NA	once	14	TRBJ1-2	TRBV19	CASSIGGANYGYTF	TGTGCCAGTAGTATAGGAGGAGCTAACTATGGCTACACCTTC
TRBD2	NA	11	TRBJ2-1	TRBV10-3	CAISTGTMAFF	TGTGCCATCAGTACCGGGACTATGGCGTTCTTC